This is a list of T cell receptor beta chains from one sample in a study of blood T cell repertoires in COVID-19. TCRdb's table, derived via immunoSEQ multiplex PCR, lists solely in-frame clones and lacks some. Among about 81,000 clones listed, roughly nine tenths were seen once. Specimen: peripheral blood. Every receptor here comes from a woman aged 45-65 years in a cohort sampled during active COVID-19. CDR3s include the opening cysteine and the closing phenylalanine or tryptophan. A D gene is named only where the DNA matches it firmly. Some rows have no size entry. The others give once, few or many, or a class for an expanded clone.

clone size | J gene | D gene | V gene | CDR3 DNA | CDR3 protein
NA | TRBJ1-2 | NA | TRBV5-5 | TGTGCCAGCAGCTTGGCGGACAAATCTAACTATGGCTACACCTTC | CASSLADKSNYGYTF
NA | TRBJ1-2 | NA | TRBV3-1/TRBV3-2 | TGTGCCAGCGGACCCGGGACAAAGGTTGGCTACACCTTC | CASGPGTKVGYTF
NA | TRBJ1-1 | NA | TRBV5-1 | TGCGCCAGCAGCTTGGTCTCGAACACTGAAGCTTTCTTT | CASSLVSNTEAFF
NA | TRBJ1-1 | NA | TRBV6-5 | TGTGCCAGCAGTTACTCGAGGGACACTGAAGCTTTCTTT | CASSYSRDTEAFF
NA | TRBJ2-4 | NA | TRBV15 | TGTGCCACCAGCAGAGAGTACGGGGAAGTGAACATTCAGTACTTC | CATSREYGEVNIQYF
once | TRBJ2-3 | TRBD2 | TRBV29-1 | TGCAGCGTCGACTTCCTCGGCGGGAGAGATACGCAGTATTTT | CSVDFLGGRDTQYF
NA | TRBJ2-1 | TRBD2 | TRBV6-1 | TGTGCCAGCAGTGAGCTAGCGGGGGCGGGGGTTGAGCAGTTCTTC | CASSELAGAGVEQFF
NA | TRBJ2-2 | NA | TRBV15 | TGTGCCACCAGCAAGCAAGTAACCGGGGAGCTGTTTTTT | CATSKQVTGELFF
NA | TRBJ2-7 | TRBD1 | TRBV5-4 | TGTGCCAGCAGTTTTACAGGGGGGCATGGGTACGAGCAGTACTTC | CASSFTGGHGYEQYF
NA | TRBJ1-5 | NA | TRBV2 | TGTGCCAGCAGTGATACACAGGGAAGAAGTTATCAGCCCCAGCATTTT | CASSDTQGRSYQPQHF
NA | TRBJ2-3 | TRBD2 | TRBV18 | TGTGCCAGCTCACCATTTTCGGGAGGGACAGATACGCAGTATTTT | CASSPFSGGTDTQYF
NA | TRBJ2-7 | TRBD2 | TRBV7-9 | TGTGCCAGCAGCTTCGGGACTAGCGGGAGGTCACCGAAATCCTACGAGCAGTACTTC | CASSFGTSGRSPKSYEQYF
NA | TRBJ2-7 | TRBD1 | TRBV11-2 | TGTGCCAGCACTCCCGGACAGGGATACGAGCAGTACTTC | CASTPGQGYEQYF
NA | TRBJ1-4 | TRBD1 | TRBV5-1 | TGCGCCAGCAGCGTAGGCGGGACAGGGAATGAAAAACTGTTTTTT | CASSVGGTGNEKLFF
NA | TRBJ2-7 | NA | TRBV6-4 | TGTGCCAGCAGCGCGGCTACCGAGCAGTACTTC | CASSAATEQYF
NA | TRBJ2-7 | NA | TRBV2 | TGTGCCAGCAGGGGGGGGGAATCCGGGACAGGAGTTACCTACGAGCAGTACTTC | CASRGGESGTGVTYEQYF
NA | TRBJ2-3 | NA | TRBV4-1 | TGCGCCAGCAGCCAAGTCCCGCGGGCCACAGATACGCAGTATTTT | CASSQVPRATDTQYF
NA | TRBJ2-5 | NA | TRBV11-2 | TGTGCCAGCAGCTTAGATTCCAGGGGTAGGGAGACCCAGTACTTC | CASSLDSRGRETQYF
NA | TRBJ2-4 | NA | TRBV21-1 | TGTGCCAGCCTTTACAGGGGGTGGGCCAAAAACATTCAGTACTTC | CASLYRGWAKNIQYF
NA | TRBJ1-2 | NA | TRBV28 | TGTGCCAGCAGGGGATCCGACAGAGGCTATGGCTACACCTTC | CASRGSDRGYGYTF
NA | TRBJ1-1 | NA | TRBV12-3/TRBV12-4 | TGTGCCAGCAGTTTTGGGCTCATGTGGGCTTTCTTT | CASSFGLMWAFF
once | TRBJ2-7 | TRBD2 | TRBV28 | TGTGCCAGCAGAAACAGCGGGAGTCTTAGCTACGAGCAGTACTTC | CASRNSGSLSYEQYF
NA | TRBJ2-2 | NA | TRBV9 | TGTGCCAGCAGCGTAGCGGGTACCGGGGAGCTGTTTTTT | CASSVAGTGELFF
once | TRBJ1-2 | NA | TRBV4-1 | TGCGCCAGCAGCCAAGTCGCAGGGCCAGGAGGCTACACCTTC | CASSQVAGPGGYTF
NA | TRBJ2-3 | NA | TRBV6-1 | TGTGCCAGCAGCCGCCTCGGGTACACAGATACGCAGTATTTT | CASSRLGYTDTQYF
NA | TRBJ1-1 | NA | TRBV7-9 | TGTGCCAGCAGCTTAGGTTCCTCCGGTTTGAACACTGAAGCTTTCTTT | CASSLGSSGLNTEAFF
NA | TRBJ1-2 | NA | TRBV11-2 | TGTGCCAGCAGCTTGACAGACGGTAACTATGGCTACACCTTC | CASSLTDGNYGYTF
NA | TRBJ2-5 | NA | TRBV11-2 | TGTGCCAGCAGCTTATCGACAAAAGAGACCCAGTACTTC | CASSLSTKETQYF
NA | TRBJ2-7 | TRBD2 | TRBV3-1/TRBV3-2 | TGTGCCAGCAGCCTTACTAGCGGGGGAACCTACGAGCAGTACTTC | CASSLTSGGTYEQYF
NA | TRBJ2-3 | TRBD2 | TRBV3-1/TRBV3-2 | TGTGCCAGCAGCCCCCGGACTAGCGGGAGGGCCGGTACAGATACGCAGTATTTT | CASSPRTSGRAGTDTQYF
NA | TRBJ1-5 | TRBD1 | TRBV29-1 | TGCAGCGGCGGAGGGACAGGGATGGGGAAGAGCAATCAGCCCCAGCATTTT | CSGGGTGMGKSNQPQHF
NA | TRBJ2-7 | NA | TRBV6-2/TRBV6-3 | TGTGCCAGCAGTTCGCTATCTCGCCATGACGAGCAGTACTTC | CASSSLSRHDEQYF
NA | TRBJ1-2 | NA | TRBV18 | TGTGCCAGCTCACCGGGAGAAGGGGGGGTTCGCGGCTACACCTTC | CASSPGEGGVRGYTF
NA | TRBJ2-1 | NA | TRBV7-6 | TGTGCCAGCAGACCTACTCCGGGAACCTACAATGAGCAGTTCTTC | CASRPTPGTYNEQFF
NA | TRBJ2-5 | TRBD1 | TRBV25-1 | TGTGCCAGCAGACCGACAGGGGGCAGGGAGACCCAGTACTTC | CASRPTGGRETQYF
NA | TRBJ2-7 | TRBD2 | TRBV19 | TGTGCCAGTAGTCCGCAAACTACTAGCGGCCCCTACGAGCAGTACTTC | CASSPQTTSGPYEQYF
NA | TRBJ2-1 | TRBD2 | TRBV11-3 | TGTGCCAGCAGCTTAAGACTAGCGGAGTACAATGAGCAGTTCTTC | CASSLRLAEYNEQFF
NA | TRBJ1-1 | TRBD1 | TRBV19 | TGTGCCAGTAGGACCCACAGGGGGCGGACTGAAGCTTTCTTT | CASRTHRGRTEAFF
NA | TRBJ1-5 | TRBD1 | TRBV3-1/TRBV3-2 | TGTGCCAGCAGCCAAACCGGGACAGGGATCAGCAATCAGCCCCAGCATTTT | CASSQTGTGISNQPQHF
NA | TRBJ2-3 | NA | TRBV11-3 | TGTGCCAGCAGCTTAGATTTGACCGGGAGTATGGGGGCAGATACGCAGTATTTT | CASSLDLTGSMGADTQYF
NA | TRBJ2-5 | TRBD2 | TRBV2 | TGTGCCAGCAGTGGTCCCCAAGGGGAGGGGACCCAGTACTTC | CASSGPQGEGTQYF
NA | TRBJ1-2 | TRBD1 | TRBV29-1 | TGCAGCGTTGAATCGACAGGGAGACCACACTATGGCTACACCTTC | CSVESTGRPHYGYTF